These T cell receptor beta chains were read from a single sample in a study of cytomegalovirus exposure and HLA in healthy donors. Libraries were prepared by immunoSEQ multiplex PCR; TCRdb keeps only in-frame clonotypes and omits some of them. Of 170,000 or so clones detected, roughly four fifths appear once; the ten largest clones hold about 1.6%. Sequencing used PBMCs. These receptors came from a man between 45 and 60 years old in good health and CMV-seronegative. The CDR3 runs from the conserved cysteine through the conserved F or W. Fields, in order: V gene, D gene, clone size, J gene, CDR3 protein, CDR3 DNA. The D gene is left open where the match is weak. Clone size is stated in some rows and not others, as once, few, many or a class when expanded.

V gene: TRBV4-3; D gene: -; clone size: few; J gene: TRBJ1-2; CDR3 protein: CASSQGGGGVWGYTF; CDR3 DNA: TGCGCCAGCAGCCAAGGTGGTGGGGGGGTCTGGGGCTACACCTTC
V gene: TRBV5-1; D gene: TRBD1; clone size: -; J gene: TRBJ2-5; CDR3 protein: CASSLGTAQETQYF; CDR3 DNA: TGCGCCAGCAGCCTTGGGACAGCGCAAGAGACCCAGTACTTC
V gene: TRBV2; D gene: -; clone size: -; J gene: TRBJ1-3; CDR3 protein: CASSVRTGGNTIYF; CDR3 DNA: TGTGCCAGCAGTGTTCGGACGGGAGGAAACACCATATATTTT
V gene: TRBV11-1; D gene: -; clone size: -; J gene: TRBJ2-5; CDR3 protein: CASRRIHSKETQYF; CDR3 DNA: TGTGCCAGCAGGCGGATACATTCAAAAGAGACCCAGTACTTC
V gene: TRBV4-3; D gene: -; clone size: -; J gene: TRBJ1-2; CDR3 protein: CASSQDRIWQGLYGYTF; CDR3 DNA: TGCGCCAGCAGCCAAGATCGCATATGGCAGGGTCTCTATGGCTACACCTTC
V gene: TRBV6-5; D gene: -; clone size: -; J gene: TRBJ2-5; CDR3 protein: CASSRGGGRETQYF; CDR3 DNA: TGTGCCAGCAGCAGGGGTGGGGGTAGGGAGACCCAGTACTTC
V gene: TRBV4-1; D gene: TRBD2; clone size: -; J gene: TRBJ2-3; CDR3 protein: CASSQSRGLAGTDTQYF; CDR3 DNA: TGCGCCAGCAGCCAGTCCCGGGGACTAGCTGGCACAGATACGCAGTATTTT
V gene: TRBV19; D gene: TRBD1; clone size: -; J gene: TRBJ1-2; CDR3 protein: CASGGQGAHGYTF; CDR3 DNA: TGTGCCAGCGGAGGACAGGGGGCACATGGCTACACCTTC
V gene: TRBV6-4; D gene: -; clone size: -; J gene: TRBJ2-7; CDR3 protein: CASSDFLAWGF; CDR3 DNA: TGTGCCAGCAGTGACTTCCTAGCATGGGGCTTC
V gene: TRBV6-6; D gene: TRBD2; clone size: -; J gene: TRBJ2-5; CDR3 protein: CASSYRLAVAQETQYF; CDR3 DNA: TGTGCCAGCAGTTACCGACTAGCGGTGGCCCAAGAGACCCAGTACTTC
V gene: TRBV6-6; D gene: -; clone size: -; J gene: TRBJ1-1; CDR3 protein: CASTPPGEKSTEAFF; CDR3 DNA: TGTGCCAGCACCCCCCCCGGAGAGAAGAGCACTGAAGCTTTCTTT
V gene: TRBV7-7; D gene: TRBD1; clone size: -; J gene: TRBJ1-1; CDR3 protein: CASSWNRDSEAFF; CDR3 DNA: TGTGCTAGCAGCTGGAACCGGGACAGTGAAGCTTTCTTT
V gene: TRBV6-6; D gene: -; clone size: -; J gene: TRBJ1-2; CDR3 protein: CASSDRSNYGYTF; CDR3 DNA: TGTGCCAGCAGTGACAGATCCAACTATGGCTACACCTTC
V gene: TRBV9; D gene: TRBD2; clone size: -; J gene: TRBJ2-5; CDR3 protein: CASSVTIGGKKYF; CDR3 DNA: TGTGCCAGCAGCGTAACAATCGGGGGGAAAAAGTACTTC
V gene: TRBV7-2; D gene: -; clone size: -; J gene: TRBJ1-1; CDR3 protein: CASSLALGRGSTEAFF; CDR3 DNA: TGTGCCAGCAGCTTAGCGTTGGGCAGGGGCTCTACTGAAGCTTTCTTT
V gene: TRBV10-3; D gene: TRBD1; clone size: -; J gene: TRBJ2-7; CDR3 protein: CAISDGTGEDEQYF; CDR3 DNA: TGTGCCATCAGTGACGGGACAGGGGAAGACGAGCAGTACTTC
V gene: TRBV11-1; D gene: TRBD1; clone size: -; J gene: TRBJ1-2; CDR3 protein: CASSLGQGSGYTF; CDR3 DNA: TGTGCCAGCAGCTTAGGACAGGGAAGTGGCTACACCTTC
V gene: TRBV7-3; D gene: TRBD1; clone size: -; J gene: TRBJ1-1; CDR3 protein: CASSKGQGYSAEAFF; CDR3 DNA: TGTGCCAGCAGCAAGGGACAGGGCTACAGTGCTGAAGCTTTCTTT
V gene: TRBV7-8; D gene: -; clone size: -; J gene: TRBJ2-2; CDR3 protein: CASSLMDSGNTGELFF; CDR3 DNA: TGTGCCAGCAGCCTAATGGATAGCGGTAACACCGGGGAGCTGTTTTTT
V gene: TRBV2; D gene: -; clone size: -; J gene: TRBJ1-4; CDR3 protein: CASRIEGATNEKLFF; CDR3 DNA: TGTGCCAGCAGAATTGAGGGGGCAACTAATGAAAAACTGTTTTTT
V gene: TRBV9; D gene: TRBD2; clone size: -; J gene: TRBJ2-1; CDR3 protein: CASNKAGGPGNEQFF; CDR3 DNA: TGTGCCAGCAATAAGGCGGGAGGGCCTGGAAATGAGCAGTTCTTC
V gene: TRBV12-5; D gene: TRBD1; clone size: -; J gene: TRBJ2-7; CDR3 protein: CASGLGQGPNEQYF; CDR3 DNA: TGTGCTAGTGGTTTGGGACAGGGCCCCAACGAGCAGTACTTC
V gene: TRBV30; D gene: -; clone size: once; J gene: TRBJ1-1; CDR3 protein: CAWSVQGIARTEAFF; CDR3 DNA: TGTGCCTGGAGTGTACAGGGCATTGCGAGGACTGAAGCTTTCTTT
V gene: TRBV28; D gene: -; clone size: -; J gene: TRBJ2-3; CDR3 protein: CASSSPHGGGTDTQYF; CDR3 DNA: TGTGCCAGCAGTTCACCCCATGGCGGCGGCACAGATACGCAGTATTTT
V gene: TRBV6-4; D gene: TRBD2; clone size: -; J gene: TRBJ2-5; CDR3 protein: CASSKSGGNQETQYF; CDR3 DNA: TGTGCCAGCAGTAAAAGCGGGGGGAACCAAGAGACCCAGTACTTC
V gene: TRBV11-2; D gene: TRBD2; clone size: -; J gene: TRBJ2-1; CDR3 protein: CASSLSTSGRAIRWNEQFF; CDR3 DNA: TGTGCCAGCAGCTTATCAACTAGCGGGAGGGCAATTCGGTGGAATGAGCAGTTCTTC
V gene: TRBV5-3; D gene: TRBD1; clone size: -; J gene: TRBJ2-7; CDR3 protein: CARTQTGVLAYEQYF; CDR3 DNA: TGTGCCAGAACCCAGACAGGGGTCCTCGCCTACGAGCAGTACTTC
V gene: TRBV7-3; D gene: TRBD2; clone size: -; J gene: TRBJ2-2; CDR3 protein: CASSRAGGLVGELFF; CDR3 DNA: TGTGCCAGCAGCCGAGCGGGAGGGTTAGTAGGGGAGCTGTTTTTT
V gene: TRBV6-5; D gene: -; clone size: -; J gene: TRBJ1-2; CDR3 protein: CASRGVQNLNYGYTF; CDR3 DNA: TGTGCCAGCAGGGGCGTTCAGAATCTTAACTATGGCTACACCTTC
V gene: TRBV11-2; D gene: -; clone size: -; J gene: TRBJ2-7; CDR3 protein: CASSLGIRAYEQYF; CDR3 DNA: TGTGCCAGCAGCTTAGGTATCAGGGCCTACGAGCAGTACTTC
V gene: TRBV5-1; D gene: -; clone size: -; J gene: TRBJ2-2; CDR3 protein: CASSLQGKGNTGELFF; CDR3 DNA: TGCGCCAGCAGCTTGCAGGGAAAGGGGAACACCGGGGAGCTGTTTTTT
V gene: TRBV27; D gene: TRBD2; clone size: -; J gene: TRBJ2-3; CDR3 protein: CASSELAAGEGSDTQYF; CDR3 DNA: TGTGCCAGCAGTGAACTAGCGGCAGGAGAGGGATCAGATACGCAGTATTTT
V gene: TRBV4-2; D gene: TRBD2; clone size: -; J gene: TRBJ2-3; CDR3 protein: CASSLGVILAGNLHDTQYF; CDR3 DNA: TGTGCCAGCAGCCTTGGAGTCATACTAGCGGGAAATCTACACGATACGCAGTATTTT
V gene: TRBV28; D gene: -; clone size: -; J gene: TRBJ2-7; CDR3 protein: CASRMTVNYEQYF; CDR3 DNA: TGTGCCAGCAGGATGACAGTTAACTACGAGCAGTACTTC
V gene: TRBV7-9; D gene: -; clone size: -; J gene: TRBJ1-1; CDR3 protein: CASKEGLPNTEAFF; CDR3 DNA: TGTGCCAGCAAAGAGGGACTCCCGAACACTGAAGCTTTCTTT
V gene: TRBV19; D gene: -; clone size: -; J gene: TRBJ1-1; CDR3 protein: CASRGGHSNTEAFF; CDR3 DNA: TGTGCCAGTAGGGGTGGACATTCGAACACTGAAGCTTTCTTT
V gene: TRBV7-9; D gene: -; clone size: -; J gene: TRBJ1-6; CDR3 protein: CASSLRLQTSSPLHF; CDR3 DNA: TGTGCCAGCAGCTTGCGTCTCCAAACTTCTTCACCCCTCCACTTT
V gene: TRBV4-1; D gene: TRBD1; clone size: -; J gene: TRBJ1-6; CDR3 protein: CASSPWDRQDNSPLHF; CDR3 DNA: TGCGCCAGCAGCCCCTGGGACAGGCAAGATAATTCACCCCTCCACTTT
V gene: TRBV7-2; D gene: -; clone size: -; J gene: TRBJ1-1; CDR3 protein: CASSLTVENTEAFF; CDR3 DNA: TGTGCCAGCAGTTTGACAGTAGAGAACACTGAAGCTTTCTTT
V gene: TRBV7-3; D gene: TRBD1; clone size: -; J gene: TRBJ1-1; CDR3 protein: CASSPQRGTGGNTEAFF; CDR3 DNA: TGTGCCAGCAGCCCACAGAGGGGGACAGGGGGAAACACTGAAGCTTTCTTT
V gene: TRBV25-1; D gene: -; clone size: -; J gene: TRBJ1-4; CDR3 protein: CASSGRAFYEKLFF; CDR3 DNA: TGTGCCAGCAGTGGCAGGGCTTTTTATGAAAAACTGTTTTTT
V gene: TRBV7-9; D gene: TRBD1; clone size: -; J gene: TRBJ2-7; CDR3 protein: CSSSLDQLLDRGYEQYF; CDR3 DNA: TGTTCCAGCAGCTTAGATCAGTTGTTGGACAGGGGCTACGAGCAGTACTTC
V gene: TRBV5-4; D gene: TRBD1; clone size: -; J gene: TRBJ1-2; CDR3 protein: CASSLGDREYGYTF; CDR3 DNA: TGTGCCAGCAGCTTGGGGGACAGGGAGTATGGCTACACCTTC
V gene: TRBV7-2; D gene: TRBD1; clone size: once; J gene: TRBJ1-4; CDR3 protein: CASSLRGGQRLFF; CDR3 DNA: TGTGCCAGCAGCTTAAGAGGGGGACAGAGACTGTTTTTT
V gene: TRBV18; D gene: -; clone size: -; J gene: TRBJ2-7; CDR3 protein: CASAPDSTYEQYF; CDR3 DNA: TGTGCCAGCGCCCCGGACTCGACCTACGAGCAGTACTTC
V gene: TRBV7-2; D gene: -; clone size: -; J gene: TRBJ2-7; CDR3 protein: CASSLGQGRTYEQYF; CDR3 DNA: TGTGCCAGCAGCTTAGGTCAGGGCCGAACCTACGAGCAGTACTTC
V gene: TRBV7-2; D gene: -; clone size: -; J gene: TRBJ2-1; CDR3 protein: CASSLAPSPNREQFF; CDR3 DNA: TGTGCCAGCAGCTTAGCGCCTAGTCCCAATCGTGAGCAGTTCTTC
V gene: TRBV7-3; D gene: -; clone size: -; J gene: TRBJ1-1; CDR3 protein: CASSLSVNTEAFF; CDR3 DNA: TGTGCCAGCAGCTTGTCGGTGAACACTGAAGCTTTCTTT
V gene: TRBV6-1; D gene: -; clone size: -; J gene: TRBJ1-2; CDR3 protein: CASSEPHRSLGYTF; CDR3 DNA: TGTGCCAGCAGTGAACCCCACAGGTCACTCGGCTACACCTTC
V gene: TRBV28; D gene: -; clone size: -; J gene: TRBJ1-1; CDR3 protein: CASSRGGGGGTEAFF; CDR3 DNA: TGTGCCAGCAGCCGGGGTGGGGGAGGAGGCACTGAAGCTTTCTTT
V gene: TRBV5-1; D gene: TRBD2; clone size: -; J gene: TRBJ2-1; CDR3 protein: CASSPPAGLSNEQFF; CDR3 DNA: TGCGCCAGCAGCCCACCAGCGGGACTTTCGAATGAGCAGTTCTTC
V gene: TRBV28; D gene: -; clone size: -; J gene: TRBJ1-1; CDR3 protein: CASSSSVNTEAFF; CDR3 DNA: TGTGCCAGCAGTTCGTCGGTGAACACTGAAGCTTTCTTT
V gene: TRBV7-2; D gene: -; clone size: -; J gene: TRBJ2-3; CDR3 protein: CATSGDYTDTQYF; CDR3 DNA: TGTGCCACCTCAGGGGACTACACAGATACGCAGTATTTT
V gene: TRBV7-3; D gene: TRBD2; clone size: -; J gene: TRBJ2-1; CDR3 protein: CASSSGTSGSEQFF; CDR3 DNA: TGTGCCAGCAGCTCCGGGACTAGCGGGTCTGAGCAGTTCTTC